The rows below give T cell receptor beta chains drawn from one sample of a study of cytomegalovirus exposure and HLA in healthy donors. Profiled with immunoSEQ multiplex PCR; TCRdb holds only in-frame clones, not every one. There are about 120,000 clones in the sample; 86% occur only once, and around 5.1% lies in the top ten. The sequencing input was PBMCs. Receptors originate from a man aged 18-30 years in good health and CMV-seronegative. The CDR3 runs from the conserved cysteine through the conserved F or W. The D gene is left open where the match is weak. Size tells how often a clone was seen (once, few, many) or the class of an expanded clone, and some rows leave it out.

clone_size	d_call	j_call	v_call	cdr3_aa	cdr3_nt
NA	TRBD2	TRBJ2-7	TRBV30	CAWSLLSGDYEQYF	TGTGCCTGGAGTCTTCTCAGCGGGGACTACGAGCAGTACTTC
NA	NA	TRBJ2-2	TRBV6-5	CASRSNTGELFF	TGTGCCAGCAGGTCTAACACCGGGGAGCTGTTTTTT
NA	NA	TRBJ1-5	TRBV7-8	CASSGDGGHNQPQHF	TGTGCCAGCAGCGGAGACGGAGGGCACAATCAGCCCCAGCATTTT
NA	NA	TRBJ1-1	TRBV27	CASRILQGNTEAFF	TGTGCCAGCAGAATTCTACAGGGAAATACTGAAGCTTTCTTT
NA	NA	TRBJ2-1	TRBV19	CASSTKETTEQFF	TGTGCCAGTAGCACGAAAGAGACTACTGAGCAGTTCTTC
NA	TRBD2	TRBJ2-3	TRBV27	CASSLSAGGTDTQYF	TGTGCCAGCAGTTTATCGGCGGGGGGCACAGATACGCAGTATTTT
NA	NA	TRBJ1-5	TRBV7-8	CASSLGGHRANQPQHF	TGTGCCAGCAGCTTAGGGGGACACAGAGCTAATCAGCCCCAGCATTTT
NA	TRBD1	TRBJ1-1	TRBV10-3	CAISEDRAGEAFF	TGTGCCATCAGTGAAGACAGGGCGGGTGAAGCTTTCTTT
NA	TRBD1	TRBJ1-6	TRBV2	CAGGGQGASSYNSPLHF	TGTGCCGGGGGCGGACAGGGGGCGAGCTCCTATAATTCACCCCTCCACTTT
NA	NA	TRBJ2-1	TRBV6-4	CASSEVWGPGNEQFF	TGTGCCAGCAGTGAGGTGTGGGGGCCTGGCAATGAGCAGTTCTTC
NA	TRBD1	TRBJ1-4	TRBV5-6	CASSPGQGGTNEKLFF	TGTGCCAGCAGCCCAGGACAGGGCGGAACTAATGAAAAACTGTTTTTT
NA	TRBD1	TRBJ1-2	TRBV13	CASSARTGLGGYTF	TGTGCCAGCAGCGCGAGGACAGGCCTGGGAGGCTACACCTTC
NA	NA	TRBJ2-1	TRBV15	CATSRDRFVQGNEQFF	TGTGCCACCAGCAGAGATCGTTTCGTACAGGGAAATGAGCAGTTCTTC
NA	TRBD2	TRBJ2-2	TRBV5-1	CASSFGLAGTTNTGELFF	TGCGCCAGCAGCTTCGGACTAGCGGGCACGACGAACACCGGGGAGCTGTTTTTT
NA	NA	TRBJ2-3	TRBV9	CASSVVGPTDTQYF	TGTGCCAGCAGCGTAGTGGGGCCCACAGATACGCAGTATTTT
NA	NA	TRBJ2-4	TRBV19	CASTPGLPLNIQYF	TGTGCCAGTACCCCCGGACTGCCCCTAAACATTCAGTACTTC
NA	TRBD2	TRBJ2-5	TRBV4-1	CASSLFGTSGQETQYF	TGCGCCAGCAGCCTATTCGGGACTAGCGGTCAAGAGACCCAGTACTTC
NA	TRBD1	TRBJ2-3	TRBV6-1	CASSDDRDRGPLDTQYF	TGTGCCAGCAGTGACGACCGGGACAGGGGGCCTCTAGATACGCAGTATTTT
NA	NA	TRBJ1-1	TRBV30	CAWLGVMNTEAFF	TGTGCCTGGTTAGGGGTTATGAACACTGAAGCTTTCTTT
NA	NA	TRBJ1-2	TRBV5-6	CASSSGTAYGYTF	TGTGCCAGCAGCTCAGGGACTGCCTATGGCTACACCTTC
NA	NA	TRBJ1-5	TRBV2	CASSPRGEYSNQPQHF	TGTGCCAGCAGCCCCCGAGGAGAGTATAGCAATCAGCCCCAGCATTTT
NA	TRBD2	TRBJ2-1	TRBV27	CASHLAGPYNEQFF	TGTGCCAGCCACCTAGCGGGGCCTTACAATGAGCAGTTCTTC
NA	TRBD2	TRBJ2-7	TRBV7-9	CASSPRGGEQYF	TGTGCCAGCAGCCCCCGCGGGGGCGAGCAGTACTTC
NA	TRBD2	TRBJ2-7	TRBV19	CASSIPDRGRFPNEQYF	TGTGCCAGTAGTATACCGGACCGCGGGAGGTTTCCTAACGAGCAGTACTTC
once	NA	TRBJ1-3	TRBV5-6	CASSFGQRSGNTIYF	TGTGCCAGCAGCTTTGGACAGCGCTCTGGAAACACCATATATTTT
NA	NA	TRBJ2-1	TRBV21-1	CASRPSGRAVDEQFF	TGTGCCAGCAGACCCAGCGGGAGGGCCGTCGATGAGCAGTTCTTC
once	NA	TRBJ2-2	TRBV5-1	CASTLYRGGGGELFF	TGCGCCAGCACCCTTTACAGGGGAGGCGGCGGGGAGCTGTTTTTT
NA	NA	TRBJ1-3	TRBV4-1	CASSPAGWDTIYF	TGCGCCAGCAGCCCGGCGGGGTGGGACACCATATATTTT
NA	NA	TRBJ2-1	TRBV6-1	CASTPSYNEQFF	TGTGCCAGCACCCCGTCCTACAATGAGCAGTTCTTC
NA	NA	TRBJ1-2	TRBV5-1	CASSDGQFNYGYTF	TGCGCCAGCAGCGACGGACAATTTAACTATGGCTACACCTTC
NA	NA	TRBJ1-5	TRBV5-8	CASSWTEYSNQPQHF	TGTGCCAGCAGCTGGACAGAGTATAGCAATCAGCCCCAGCATTTT
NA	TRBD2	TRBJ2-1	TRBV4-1	CASRGSGRDYNEQFF	TGCGCCAGCAGAGGTAGCGGGAGGGACTACAATGAGCAGTTCTTC
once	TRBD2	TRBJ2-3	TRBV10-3	CATIDGTSGTSTDTQYF	TGTGCCACAATCGATGGGACTAGCGGGACTAGCACAGATACGCAGTATTTT
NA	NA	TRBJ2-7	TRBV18	CASSLQTGSYEQYF	TGTGCCAGCTCACTACAGACAGGATCCTACGAGCAGTACTTC
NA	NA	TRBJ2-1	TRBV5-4	CASSLVGARDEQFF	TGTGCCAGCAGCTTGGTGGGGGCGCGCGATGAGCAGTTCTTC
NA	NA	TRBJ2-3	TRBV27	CASSLWQGSGTDTQYF	TGTGCCAGCAGTTTATGGCAGGGATCAGGCACAGATACGCAGTATTTT
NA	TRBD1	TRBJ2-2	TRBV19	CASSPGQGGIGELFF	TGTGCCAGTAGTCCGGGACAGGGGGGGATCGGGGAGCTGTTTTTT
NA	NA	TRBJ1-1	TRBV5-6	CASSTLQGMNTEAFF	TGTGCCAGCAGCACCTTACAGGGAATGAACACTGAAGCTTTCTTT
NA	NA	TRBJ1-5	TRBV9	CASSLSGAGIQPQHF	TGTGCCAGCAGCCTCAGTGGGGCAGGGATTCAGCCCCAGCATTTT
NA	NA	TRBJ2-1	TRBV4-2	CASSQVGGRVNNEQFF	TGTGCCAGCAGCCAAGTCGGGGGGCGGGTCAACAATGAGCAGTTCTTC
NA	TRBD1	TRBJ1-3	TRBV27	CASSFNGGQSGNTIYF	TGTGCCAGCAGTTTTAATGGGGGACAGTCTGGAAACACCATATATTTT